The source of this T cell receptor (beta chain) is a study of cytomegalovirus exposure and HLA in healthy donors. The PCR ran on 60 Vbeta and 13 Jbeta primers. Sequencing was performed with immunoSEQ multiplex PCR; in TCRdb, only in-frame clones are kept and a portion is missing. The table for this sample gives about 39,000 clones. Per germline, CDR1 MNHEY and CDR2 SMNVEV (reference sequence). V lost 6 bases and J 2 bases, leaving 14 bases between the germline ends. The CDR3 loop spans 14 amino acids. Sequencing was carried out using PBMCs. V is TRBV27 and J is TRBJ2-7, with TRBD2 as a possible D gene (6 bases). The clonotype comes from a young woman in good health and CMV-seropositive. CDR3: CASRLAEIAYEQYF. The DNA for the CDR3 is TGTGCCAGCAGATTAGCGGAGATCGCCTACGAGCAGTACTTC.